This TCR beta chain derives from a study of read filtering for tumor transcriptome and immune sequencing. Study context: Mean patient age was roughly 70 years, range about 45 to 85; 17 to 20 male, around 15 female. Transcriptome libraries were built from DNase-treated RNA.

The library was built from 400 ng RNA with molecular barcoded adaptors for alpha/delta and beta/gamma chains. TCRdb processed the reads anew with MiXCR; each CDR3 protein has one entry. In the table there are under 150,000 distinct CDR3 sequences, about 13% of which are singletons. This clonotype was picked up many times. The material sequenced was a population of CD138-negative cells sorted from bone marrow. This TCR derives from a donor at least 40 years old with multiple myeloma.

DNA of the CDR3: TGTGCCAGTAGTATAGCGACGCAGCGGTACTACGAGCAGTACTTC. Its translation: CASSIATQRYYEQYF. This sequence joins TRBV19 and TRBJ2-7; tentatively, D is TRBD2 (5 bases). V shed 1 base and J shed 3 bases, with 13 bases lying between them. This CDR3 has 15 residues. Germline loops: CDR1 LNHDA, CDR2 SQIVND (reference sequence).